This section outlines one TCR beta chain sequence together with its context. Its antigen is still unknown. No base-level quality is on record; no much larger clone is a single base apart. This record belongs to a study of PD-1 blockade in classical Hodgkin lymphoma (dated by TCRdb to the early 2020s). Turning to the overall study: Nivolumab dosing was 3 mg/kg intravenously every 2 weeks, continuing until either disease progression or unacceptable toxicity. To define a peripheral blood immune signature of response to PD-1 blockade in classical Hodgkin lymphoma, the study combined TCR beta sequencing with CyTOF.

Interpreted using the paper, the time point label stands for: cycle 4 day 1 (C4D1), after about 6 weeks of nivolumab. Every trial patient had relapsed after autologous stem cell transplantation, and cohorts A, B and C differed in prior brentuximab vedotin exposure. Using a Miltenyi CD4+ T cell isolation kit, CD4+ T cells were purified from thawed PBMCs through magnetic negative selection. A total of more than 55 patients with relapsed/refractory classical Hodgkin lymphoma made up the trial cohort, and each patient's best overall response was complete response, partial response or progressive disease. Trial patients were treated with single-agent nivolumab in the multi-cohort phase II CheckMate 205 trial. Best overall response was determined by an independent review committee according to the 2007 International Working Group response criteria. PBMCs from the trial were collected at three points: immediately before nivolumab initiation (C1D1), and during therapy at cycle 2 day 1 and cycle 4 day 1. Peripheral blood was collected in 8 mL Vacutainer Cell Preparation Tubes, from which PBMCs were isolated by centrifugation and then cryopreserved. Purified CD4+ and CD8+ fractions were generated only in cases for which an additional PBMC sample was available. Magnetically labelled cells were removed on LS columns in a quadroMACS separator, and the flow-through was retained as the purified fraction.

V and J are truncated by 1 base and 6 bases respectively, leaving an intervening sequence of 16 bases. Sequences SGHTA (CDR1) and FQGNSA (CDR2) are obtained from the germline V gene. Inclusive of the bounding cysteine and phenylalanine, the CDR3 is 16 residues long. Only CDR3 DNA remains: 48 bases, in frame from the first base. What the research found in general, with its limitations: Lower diversity was seen in patients whose nivolumab began less than 1 year after ASCT, and these patients were left out of later analyses so that immune reconstitution would not confound the results. Baseline diversity similar to that of newly diagnosed patients was observed in trial patients achieving complete response, whereas significantly lower diversity was observed in partial responders and progressors. Only a single clinical trial cohort was studied, and what caused the repertoire differences, possibly disease activity or prior therapy, remained undefined. Newly diagnosed patients were reported to have lower baseline TCR diversity than healthy donors, and relapsed/refractory patients were reported to have lower baseline TCR diversity still. CD4+ but not CD8+ TCR diversity rose significantly by C4D1 (p=0.0027 vs p=0.16), most apparent in complete responders (p=0.02).

The Qiagen DNeasy kit was used to extract genomic DNA from unsorted PBMCs and from the negatively selected CD4+ and CD8+ fractions. TCR beta CDR3 regions were amplified by immunoSEQ multiplex PCR using primers annealing to V and J segments. A synthetic immune receptor repertoire was used to minimize amplification bias, and any residual bias was removed computationally once sequencing was done. The source study handled its data this way. Repertoire diversity was quantified as the Shannon entropy index using custom Python scripts. Unsorted, CD4+ and CD8+ repertoires were analyzed separately, except in combined analyses where CD4+ and CD8+ sequences were merged in silico. Clonal expansion was defined as at least a 2-fold frequency increase after treatment relative to C1D1, with a pseudocount of 0.5 for undetected baseline clones. Singleton clones were defined as clones with 0 or 1 copy at C1D1, and non-singleton clones were defined as clones with 2 or more copies. By matching protein sequences in sorted samples from the same patient, clones expanded in unsorted samples were annotated as CD4+, CD8+ or unknown. Wilcoxon tests were applied to paired samples to test diversity changes from C1D1 to C4D1. TCRdb holds this immuneACCESS table with in-frame rearrangements only. Some clones are missing; in checked studies, unresolved V genes explain under half, and the rest has no known cause. The V and J calls and clone size come from that table; D and trimming were worked out from the DNA. This sample gives 20,000 to 25,000 clones in total; approximately 65% of them show up just once. In total, the top ten clones hold 1% to 1.5% of the sample.

The sample was CD4+ T cells from blood, taken before the fourth cycle of nivolumab. Rearrangement joined TRBV7-2 to TRBJ1-5; no D gene can be assigned with confidence. This sequence was found in a human donor with classical Hodgkin lymphoma. The bases are TGTGCCAGCAGCTTAGGTTTAATAGGGTCTGGTCAGCCCCAGCATTTT. The encoded protein is CASSLGLIGSGQPQHF.